One and the same sample provided the 17 T cell receptor beta chains below, sequenced in a study of spatial heterogeneity in lung cancer. TCRdb re-called the 5' RACE reads with MiXCR, one entry per CDR3 protein. The table lists about 92,000 distinct CDR3 sequences, 9.5% to 15% of them singletons. Described time point: sample taken at primary tumor resection. The authors sequenced whole RNA from tumor, nontumor lung or frozen PBMC without sorting. The sequencing here drew on PBMCs, taken at surgery. These receptors were obtained from a male donor with early-stage non-small cell lung cancer.

This clonotype was found many times. The chain links TRBV2 to TRBJ2-5; tentative D call: TRBD1 (5 bases). The CDR3 totals 13 residues. CDR1 SNHLY and CDR2 FYNNEI come from the germline V gene. Trimming left V 6 bases short and J 1 base short, with 9 bases between. Here the CDR3 reads CASRGAIQETQYF. Here the CDR3 DNA reads TGTGCCAGCAGAGGGGCCATCCAAGAGACCCAGTACTTC.

Only a few counts were recorded for this clonotype. In DNA, the CDR3 is TGTGCCTGGAGTTTGTCAGGGGGCTACGAGCAGTACTTC. This encodes CAWSLSGGYEQYF. The J gene is TRBJ2-7, the V gene TRBV30; 7 bases align to TRBD1. The CDR3 has 13 amino acids. V was pared by 2 bases and J by 3 bases, with 4 bases of the junction left unmatched. Germline loops: CDR1 GTSNPN, CDR2 SVGIG (reference sequence).

The sample holds a few counts of this clonotype. The chain employs TRBV7-8 and TRBJ2-7, with 8 bases matching TRBD1. CDR1 and CDR2 from the germline V gene are SGHVS and FQNEAQ. V lost 1 base, J lost 11 bases, and 4 bases stayed unmatched. The CDR3 runs 12 residues. CDR3 in DNA: TGTGCCAGCAGCTTAGGGCAGGGGGCGAAGTACTTC. Amino acid sequence: CASSLGQGAKYF. The full variable domain, rest sourced from reference TRBV7-8 and TRBJ2-7, is GAGVSQSPRYKVAKRGQDVALRCDPISGHVSLFWYQQALGQGPEFLTYFQNEAQLDKSGLPSDRFFAERPEGSVSTLKIQRTQQEDSAVYLCASSLGQGAKYFGPGTRLTVT.

The chain couples TRBV28 to TRBJ1-5; D is perhaps TRBD1 (6 bases). The germline V gene encodes CDR1 MDHEN and CDR2 SYDVKM. Trimming stripped 6 bases from V and 3 bases from J, with 15 bases between. This CDR3 comprises 15 residues. Written as DNA, the CDR3 is TGTGCCAGCAGGGAGCCGGGACACCCCAATCAGCCCCAGCATTTT. It codes for CASREPGHPNQPQHF.

A few counts support this clonotype. The chain has TRBV24-1 and TRBJ2-3; D is perhaps TRBD1 (5 bases). Trimming removed 6 bases from V and 5 bases from J, with 11 bases in between. CDR1 is KGHDR, CDR2 SFDVKD, per germline. The CDR3 loop spans 13 amino acids. The DNA for the CDR3 is TGTGCCACCAGTCCCAGGGCACGAGATACGCAGTATTTT. This sequence encodes CATSPRARDTQYF.

This clonotype was detected a few times. The J gene is TRBJ1-6, the V gene TRBV27; no reliable D call. CDR1 is MNHEY and CDR2 is SMNVEV in the germline V gene (reference sequence). The CDR3 covers 13 residues. Trimming cost V 0 bases and J 9 bases, with 6 bases left between them. The DNA for the CDR3 is TGTGCCAGCAGTTTATCTCGCGGTTCACCCCTCCACTTT. Translation gives CASSLSRGSPLHF.

This clonotype appeared many times. The gene calls are TRBV10-3 and TRBJ1-2; TRBD1 agrees at 7 bases. From germline, CDR1 is ENHRY and CDR2 SYGVKD. With 7 bases clipped from V and 0 bases from J, the junction kept 5 bases outside the gene matches. The CDR3 is made up of 14 amino acids. CDR3 loop: CAITPGTANYGYTF. The CDR3 DNA reads as TGTGCCATCACCCCCGGGACAGCTAACTATGGCTACACCTTC.

This clonotype was seen only a few times. The chain uses TRBV30 and TRBJ2-1; possible D gene TRBD2, 6 bases. CDR1 and CDR2 (germline): GTSNPN, SVGIG (reference sequence). Trimming cost V 3 bases and J 2 bases, with 11 bases left between them. This CDR3 comprises 14 residues. CDR3 sequence: CAWRRRAAYNEQFF. The CDR3 DNA sequence: TGTGCCTGGAGGAGGAGGGCAGCCTACAATGAGCAGTTCTTC.

This clonotype was counted between two and nine times. The chain links TRBV28 to TRBJ2-7; possibly TRBD2 for D (5 bases). Trimming cost V 8 bases and J 4 bases, with 12 bases left between them. CDR1 MDHEN and CDR2 SYDVKM come from the germline V gene. CDR3 size: 12 residues. CDR3 DNA: TGTGCCAGCGGGTATCGGACTTACGAGCAGTACTTC. Protein: CASGYRTYEQYF.

A few counts support this clonotype. The chain recombines TRBV28 with TRBJ2-3; no firm D call. The CDR3 is 12 residues long. Trimming took 2 bases from V and 7 from J, leaving 7 bases between them. The germline V gene has CDR1 MDHEN and CDR2 SYDVKM. CDR3 protein: CASSLPLYTQYF. The CDR3 DNA follows: TGTGCCAGCAGTTTACCCCTTTATACGCAGTATTTT.

This clonotype was seen ten or more times. The chain uses TRBV29-1 and TRBJ2-7, with 9 bases that match TRBD1. CDR3 size: 13 residues. The germline V gene encodes CDR1 SQVTM and CDR2 ANQGSEA. Trimming removed 7 bases from V and 9 bases from J; junction bases left unmatched: 13. The CDR3 coding sequence is TGCAGCGCTACGGGACAGGGCCAAGGCGTGCAGTACTTC. Translated, it gives CSATGQGQGVQYF.

The chain has TRBV5-1 and TRBJ2-3; a weak D match, TRBD2 (7 bases). Germline V CDR1 and CDR2: SGHRS, YFSETQ. This CDR3 has 15 amino acids. Trimming took off 4 bases at V and 2 bases at J, with 14 bases between the two ends. As DNA, the CDR3 is TGCGCCAGCAGCGGGGGGGACATCCCCACAGATACGCAGTATTTT. This codes for CASSGGDIPTDTQYF.

The chain has TRBV7-6 and TRBJ2-2; weak D call: TRBD1 (6 bases). This CDR3 contains 15 residues. V gave up 1 base and J gave up 3 bases, with 9 bases separating them. Germline-derived CDR1 and CDR2 are SGHVS and FNYEAQ. This chain's CDR3 is CASSLGTVDTGELFF. The CDR3 DNA sequence: TGTGCCAGCAGCTTAGGGACAGTGGACACCGGGGAGCTGTTTTTT. Full variable domain (outside the CDR3, taken from reference TRBV7-6 and TRBJ2-2): GAGVSQSPRYKVTKRGQDVALRCDPISGHVSLYWYRQALGQGPEFLTYFNYEAQQDKSGLPNDRFSAERPEGSISTLTIQRTEQRDSAMYRCASSLGTVDTGELFFGEGSRLTVL.

This clonotype was counted between two and nine times. The gene calls are TRBV7-9 and TRBJ1-1; D gene unclear. Trimming removed 7 bases from V and 7 bases from J, with 13 bases in between. CDR3 length: 12 amino acids. In germline, CDR1 is SEHNR, CDR2 FQNEAQ (reference sequence). In DNA, the CDR3 is TGTGCCAGCACCCGAGGTGAGGGTGAAGCTTTCTTT. It specifies CASTRGEGEAFF.

There are many counts of this clonotype. V is TRBV20-1 and J is TRBJ2-1, with D unresolved. V shed 3 bases and J shed 6 bases, with 6 bases lying between them. The CDR3 length is 11 residues. The germline CDR1 and CDR2 sequences are DFQATT and SNEGSKA (reference sequence). As DNA, the CDR3 is TGCAGTGCTAGCCGCGGCAATGAGCAGTTCTTC. Protein sequence: CSASRGNEQFF.

This clonotype was counted a few times. The CDR3 here is CASSSDVSNQPQHF. The CDR3 DNA follows: TGTGCCAGCAGTTCGGACGTTAGCAATCAGCCCCAGCATTTT. The rearrangement links TRBV6-5 to TRBJ1-5; D gene unclear. The V end lost 4 bases, the J end lost 0 bases, and 7 bases lay between the germline ends. CDR3 length equals 14 residues. Germline-derived CDR1 and CDR2 are MNHEY and SVGAGI.

The sample holds many counts of this clonotype. The chain is built from TRBV19 and TRBJ1-3; weak D call: TRBD1 (6 bases). Trimming took off 6 bases at V and 0 bases at J, with 15 bases between the two ends. Germline values: CDR1 LNHDA, CDR2 SQIVND (reference sequence). The CDR3 runs to 16 residues. CDR3 region: CASSIRGGHSGNTIYF. The CDR3 bases are TGTGCCAGTAGCATTCGCGGGGGCCACTCTGGAAACACCATATATTTT.